The present TCR beta chain was sequenced within a study of blood T cell repertoires in COVID-19. Turning to the study itself: Samples taken during acute and convalescent COVID-19 were collected in the United States, Italy and Spain.

Assay: immunoSEQ multiplex PCR; the TCRdb copy retains only in-frame clones and omits some. The data contain under 450,000 clones, approximately 89% of them singletons. The germline V gene encodes CDR1 SGHTA and CDR2 FQGTGA. CDR3 length equals 14 residues. V was clipped by 2 bases and J by 7 bases; unmatched bases: 4. The study recruited people aged roughly 18 to 100 years across approximately 25 US areas. Sequencing was performed on PBMCs or T cells enriched from blood (not recorded which). The V and J genes are TRBV7-3 and TRBJ2-1; 8 bases align to TRBD2. This TCR derives from a woman aged 40 to 49 who had been exposed to COVID-19. This CDR3 reads CASSLAGGWNEQFF. The CDR3 coding sequence is TGTGCCAGCAGCTTAGCGGGAGGTTGGAATGAGCAGTTCTTC.